This T cell receptor beta chain was captured in a study of cytomegalovirus exposure and HLA in healthy donors. Background on the study: An analysis done earlier identified 90 million to 120 million unique TCR beta sequences from about 179 million T cells. Study-wide points: The study labeled 150 to 200 TCR beta chains cytomegalovirus-associated. TCR beta sequences reportedly predicted most subjects' HLA-A and HLA-B alleles accurately.

A word on this clone: The antigen remains undetermined.

PCR used 60 Vbeta primers and 13 Jbeta primers. TCRdb's table, derived via immunoSEQ multiplex PCR, lists solely in-frame clones and lacks some. This table holds 150,000 to 200,000 clones, about three quarters found once. The sequence was obtained from a woman between 40 and 55 years old in good health and CMV-seropositive. Sequencing was carried out using PBMCs.

The CDR3 spells CASSLPRGSTEAFF. The CDR3 region has the DNA TGTGCCAGCAGTTTACCCAGGGGGAGCACTGAAGCTTTCTTT. This chain joins TRBV28 and TRBJ1-1, with 7 bases matching TRBD1. CDR1 MDHEN and CDR2 SYDVKM come from the germline V gene. CDR3 size: 14 residues. With 2 bases clipped from V and 4 bases from J, the junction kept 4 bases outside the gene matches.